The sequence of this T cell receptor beta chain was determined in a study of brain T cells in children with intractable seizures. As for time point: blood from clinic visit 5 months post-surgery; TSC patient then seizure free. Generated by immunoSEQ multiplex PCR, the TCRdb table keeps only in-frame clones and is missing some. This sample has hundreds of thousands of clones, with about 93% found just once. V lost 6 bases and J 5 bases, leaving 10 bases between the germline ends. CDR1 and CDR2 from the germline V gene are MNHNY and SVGAGI (reference sequence). CDR3 length: 12 residues. Sequenced here: peripheral blood, sampled 5 to 6 months after surgery. The J gene is TRBJ2-5, the V gene TRBV6-6; a possible D gene is TRBD1 (6 bases). The TCR sequence derives from a boy under two years old with tuberous sclerosis and intractable seizures. CDR3 in amino acids: CASRPGEETQYF. The CDR3 DNA reads as TGTGCCAGCAGGCCAGGGGAGGAGACCCAGTACTTC.